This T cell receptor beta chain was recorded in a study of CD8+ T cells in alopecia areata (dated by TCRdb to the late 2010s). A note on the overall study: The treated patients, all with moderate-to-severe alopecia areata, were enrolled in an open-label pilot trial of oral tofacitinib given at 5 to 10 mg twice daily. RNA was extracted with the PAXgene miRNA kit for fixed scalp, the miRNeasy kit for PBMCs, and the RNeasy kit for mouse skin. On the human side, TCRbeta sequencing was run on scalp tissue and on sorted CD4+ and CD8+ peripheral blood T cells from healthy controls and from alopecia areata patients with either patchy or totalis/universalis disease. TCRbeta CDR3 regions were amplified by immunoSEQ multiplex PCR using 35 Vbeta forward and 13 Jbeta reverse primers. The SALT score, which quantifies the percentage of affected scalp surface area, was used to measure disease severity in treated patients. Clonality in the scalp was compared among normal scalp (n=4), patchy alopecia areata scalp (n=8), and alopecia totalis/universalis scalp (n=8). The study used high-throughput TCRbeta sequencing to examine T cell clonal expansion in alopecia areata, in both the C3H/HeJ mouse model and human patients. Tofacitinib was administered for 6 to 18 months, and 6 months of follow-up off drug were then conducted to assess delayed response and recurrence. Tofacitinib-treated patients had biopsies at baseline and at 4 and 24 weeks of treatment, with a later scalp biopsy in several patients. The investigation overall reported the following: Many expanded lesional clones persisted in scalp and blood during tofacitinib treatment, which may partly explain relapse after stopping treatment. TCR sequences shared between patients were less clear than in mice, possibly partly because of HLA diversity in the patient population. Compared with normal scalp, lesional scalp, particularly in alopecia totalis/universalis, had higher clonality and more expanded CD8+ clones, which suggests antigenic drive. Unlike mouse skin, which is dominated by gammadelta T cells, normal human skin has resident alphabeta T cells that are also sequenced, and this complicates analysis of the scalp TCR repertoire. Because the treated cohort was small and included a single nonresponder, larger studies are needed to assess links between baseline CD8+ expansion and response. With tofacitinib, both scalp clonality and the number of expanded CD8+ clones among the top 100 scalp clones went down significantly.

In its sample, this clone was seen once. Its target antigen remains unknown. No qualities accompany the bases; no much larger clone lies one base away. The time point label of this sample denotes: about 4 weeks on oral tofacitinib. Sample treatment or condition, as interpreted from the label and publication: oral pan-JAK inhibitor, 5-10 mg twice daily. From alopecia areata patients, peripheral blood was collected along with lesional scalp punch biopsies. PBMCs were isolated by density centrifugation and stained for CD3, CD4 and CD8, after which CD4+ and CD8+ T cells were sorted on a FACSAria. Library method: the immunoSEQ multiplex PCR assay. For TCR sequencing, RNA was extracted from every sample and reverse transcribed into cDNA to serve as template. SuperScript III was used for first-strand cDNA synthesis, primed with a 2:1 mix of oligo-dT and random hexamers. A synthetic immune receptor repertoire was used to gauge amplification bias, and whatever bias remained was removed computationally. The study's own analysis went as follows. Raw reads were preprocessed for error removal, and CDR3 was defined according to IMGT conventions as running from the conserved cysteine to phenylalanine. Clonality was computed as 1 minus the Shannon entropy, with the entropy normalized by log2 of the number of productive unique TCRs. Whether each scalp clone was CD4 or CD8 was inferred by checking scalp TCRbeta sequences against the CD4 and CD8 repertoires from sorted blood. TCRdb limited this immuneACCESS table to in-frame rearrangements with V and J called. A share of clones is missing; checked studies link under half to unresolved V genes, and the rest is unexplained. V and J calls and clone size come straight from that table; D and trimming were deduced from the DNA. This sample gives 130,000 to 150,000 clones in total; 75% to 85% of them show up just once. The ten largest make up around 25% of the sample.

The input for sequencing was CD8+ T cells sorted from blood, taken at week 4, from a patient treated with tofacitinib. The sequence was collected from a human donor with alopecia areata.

The nucleotide sequence reads as follows: TGCAGCGTTGAACCCGCATCCCTCGTGACAGGGGTAGGGGTTTACCATGAGCAGTTCTTC. Its translation is CSVEPASLVTGVGVYHEQFF. The V and J genes are TRBV29-1 and TRBJ2-1, and 8 junction bases match TRBD1. CDR1 and CDR2 were assigned from the germline V gene as SQVTM and ANQGSEA. CDR3 length: 20 amino acids, cysteine to phenylalanine. The entry retains the CDR3 DNA only, 60 bases that are in frame from base 1. V is pruned by 2 bases and J by 8 bases, leaving 26 bases of the junction without a gene match.